Below, 5 T cell receptor beta chains from the same sample are listed, as sequenced in a study of shared clonotypes between healthy human individuals. Assay: immunoSEQ multiplex PCR; the TCRdb copy retains only in-frame clones and omits some. Of about 2.5 million clones in the sample, roughly 92% were seen once. Sequenced sample: naive CD4+ T cells from PBMCs. Subset of the sample: CD45RA+ positively selected. Source of these receptors: a young man in good health. Some clones in this sample may be carry-over from other donors' samples.

J is TRBJ2-3 and V is TRBV2; possible D gene TRBD2, 6 bases. The CDR3 covers 14 residues. V was cut by 2 bases and J by 5 bases, with 11 bases left in between. Germline CDR1 reads SNHLY; CDR2 reads FYNNEI. CDR3 sequence: CASSEMRDGDTQYF. CDR3 DNA: TGTGCCAGCAGTGAAATGCGGGATGGAGATACGCAGTATTTT.

This chain connects TRBV5-1 to TRBJ2-2; the match to TRBD1 covers 10 bases. CDR3 length: 16 amino acids. The junction had 6 bases not matched to a gene; V was cut back by 1 base and J by 6 bases. Germline V lookup: CDR1 SGHRS, CDR2 YFSETQ. The CDR3 DNA reads TGCGCCAGCAGCTTGTCTGGGACAGGGGTCTCCGGGGAGCTGTTTTTT. Its protein is CASSLSGTGVSGELFF.

This CDR3 reads CASSIRLAGRYYEQYF. The CDR3 DNA reads as TGTGCCAGCAGCATCCGACTAGCGGGTCGTTACTACGAGCAGTACTTC. The V and J genes are TRBV5-6 and TRBJ2-7; 10 bases are a match to TRBD2. This CDR3 comprises 16 residues. Germline V gene data show CDR1 as SGHDT and CDR2 as YYEEEE. V trimming: 4 bases; J trimming: 3 bases; junction bases outside the gene matches: 10.

This chain joins TRBV29-1 and TRBJ2-3; no definite D call. The CDR3 extends over 13 amino acids. Trimming removed 1 base at V and 2 bases at J, with 7 bases between. Germline loops: CDR1 SQVTM, CDR2 ANQGSEA. CDR3 sequence: CSVEGQITDTQYF. CDR3 nucleotides: TGCAGCGTTGAAGGGCAGATCACAGATACGCAGTATTTT.

The chain uses TRBV23-1 and TRBJ1-1; D is ambiguous. TRBV23-1 qualifies as an ORF whose function is uncertain. Trimming shortened V by 6 bases and J by 5 bases, and 19 bases separated the two germline ends. This CDR3 has 15 amino acids. The CDR3 reads CASSPQSAGRTEAFF. In DNA, the CDR3 is TGCGCCAGCAGCCCTCAAAGCGCGGGGAGGACTGAAGCTTTCTTT.